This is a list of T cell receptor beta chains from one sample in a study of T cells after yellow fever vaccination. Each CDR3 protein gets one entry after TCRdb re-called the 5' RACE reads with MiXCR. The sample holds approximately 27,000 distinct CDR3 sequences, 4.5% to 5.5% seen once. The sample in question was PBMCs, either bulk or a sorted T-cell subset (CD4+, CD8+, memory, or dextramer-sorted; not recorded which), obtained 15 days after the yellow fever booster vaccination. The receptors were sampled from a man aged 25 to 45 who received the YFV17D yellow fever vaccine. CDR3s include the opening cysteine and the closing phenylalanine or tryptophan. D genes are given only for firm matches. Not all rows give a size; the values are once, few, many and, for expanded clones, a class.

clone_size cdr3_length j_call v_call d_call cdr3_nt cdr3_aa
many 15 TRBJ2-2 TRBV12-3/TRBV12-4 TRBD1 TGTGCCAGCAGACCGGGACAGGGGAACACCGGGGAGCTGTTTTTT CASRPGQGNTGELFF
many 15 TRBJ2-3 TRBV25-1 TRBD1 TGTGCCAGCAGTGAGGTGGACAGGGATAAAGATACGCAGTATTTT CASSEVDRDKDTQYF
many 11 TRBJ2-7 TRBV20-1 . TGCAGTGCTCAAGAAGTCCACGAGCAGTACTTC CSAQEVHEQYF
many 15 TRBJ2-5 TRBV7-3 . TGTGCCAGCAGCTTAAGTGGGACCTCGGGAGAGACCCAGTACTTC CASSLSGTSGETQYF
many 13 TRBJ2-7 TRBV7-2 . TGTGCCAGCAGCTTTAGTCCGGGGGACGTCGGATTTTTC CASSFSPGDVGFF
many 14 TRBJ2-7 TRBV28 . TGTGCCAGCAGGCCTCCCACGGCTCCCTACGAGCAGTACTTC CASRPPTAPYEQYF
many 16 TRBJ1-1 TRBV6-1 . TGTGCCAGCAGCGACTGGCAGGGAGGGATGAACACTGAAGCTTTCTTT CASSDWQGGMNTEAFF
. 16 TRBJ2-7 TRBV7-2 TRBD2 TGTGCCAGCAGCTTAGCTCTTCCGGGGAGGGCGTCCGAGCAGTACTTC CASSLALPGRASEQYF
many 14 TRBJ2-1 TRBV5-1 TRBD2 TGCGCCAGCAGCTTAGCGGGGGGGAGGAATGAGCAGTTCTTC CASSLAGGRNEQFF
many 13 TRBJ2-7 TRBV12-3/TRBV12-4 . TGTGCCAGCAGCCTTAGGGGGGGCTACGAGCAGTACTTC CASSLRGGYEQYF
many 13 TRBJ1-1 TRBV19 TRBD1 TGTGCCAGTGGCGAGGGGGCATTCACTGAAGCTTTCTTT CASGEGAFTEAFF
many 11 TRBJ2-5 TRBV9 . TGTGCCAGCAGCGAGACAGGACCCAAGTACTTC CASSETGPKYF
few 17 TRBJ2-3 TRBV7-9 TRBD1 TGTGCCAGCAGCCAAGGACAGGGGGCATTAAGCACAGATACGCAGTATTTT CASSQGQGALSTDTQYF
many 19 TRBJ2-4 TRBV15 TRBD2 TGTGCCACCAGCACAAGCCGCGGGGGGGAGAAACTAGCCAAAAACATTCAGTACTTC CATSTSRGGEKLAKNIQYF
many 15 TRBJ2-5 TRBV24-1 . TGTGCCACCAGTGCACTGGGGGCCCCTGGAGAGACCCAGTACTTC CATSALGAPGETQYF
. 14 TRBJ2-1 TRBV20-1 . TGCTGTGCTAGACTCTTTGGTTCCTACAATGAGCAGTTCTTC CCARLFGSYNEQFF
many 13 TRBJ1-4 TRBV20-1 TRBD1 TGCAGTGCTGGCGGACAGGTGGGCGAAAAACTGTTTTTT CSAGGQVGEKLFF
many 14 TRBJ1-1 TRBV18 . TGTGCCAGCTCCCGCGGGCCTACTAACACTGAAGCTTTCTTT CASSRGPTNTEAFF
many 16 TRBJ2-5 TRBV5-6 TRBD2 TGTGCCAGCACCCTGCGGCCCAGCGGGGTTTTGGAGACCCAGTACTTC CASTLRPSGVLETQYF
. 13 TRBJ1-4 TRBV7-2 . TGTGCCAGCAGATGGGGGGGAGCAGAAAAACTGTTTTTT CASRWGGAEKLFF
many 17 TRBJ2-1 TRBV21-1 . TGTGCCAGCAGCAAAGCCGCGGGCGTTAGGACGTACAATGAGCAGTTCTTC CASSKAAGVRTYNEQFF
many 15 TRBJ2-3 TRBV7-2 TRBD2 TGTGCCAGCAGCTTCGGGGGAGGGCCAGTAGATACGCAGTATTTT CASSFGGGPVDTQYF
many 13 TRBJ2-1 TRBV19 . TGTGCCAGTAGGCGGGACAACTACAATGAGCAGTTCTTC CASRRDNYNEQFF
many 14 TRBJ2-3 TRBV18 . TGTGCCAGCTCACCACCGGTGGGCACAGATACGCAGTATTTT CASSPPVGTDTQYF
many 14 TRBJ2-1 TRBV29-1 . TGCAGCGTTTTTAGGGGGGTTCCCTACAATGAGCAGTTCTTC CSVFRGVPYNEQFF
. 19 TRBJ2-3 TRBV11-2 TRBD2 TGTGCCAGCAGCCCAAAGCTAGGACTAGCGGTGGGTAGCACAGATACGCAGTATTTT CASSPKLGLAVGSTDTQYF
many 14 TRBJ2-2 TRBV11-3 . TGTGCCAGCAGTCCTCATTCAATGGGCGGGGAGCTGTTTTTT CASSPHSMGGELFF
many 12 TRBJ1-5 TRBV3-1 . TGTGCCAGCAGCAGAAGCAATCAGCCCCAGCATTTT CASSRSNQPQHF
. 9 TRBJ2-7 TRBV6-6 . TGTGCCCCCTGGGACGAGCAGTACTTC CAPWDEQYF
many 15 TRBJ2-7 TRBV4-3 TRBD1 TGCGCCAGCAGCCATCGGGACAGCCTACCCTACGAGCAGTACTTC CASSHRDSLPYEQYF
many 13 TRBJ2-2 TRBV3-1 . TGTGCCAGCAGCCAAGGGTATAGCGGGGAGCTGTTTTTT CASSQGYSGELFF
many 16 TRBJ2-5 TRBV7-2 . TGTGCCAGCACCGCGGCCTTGGCTAGTGGTCTGGAGACCCAGTACTTC CASTAALASGLETQYF
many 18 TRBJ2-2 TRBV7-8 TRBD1 TGTGCCAGCAGCTTAGTGGGGACAGGGGGCGCGTTGACCGGGGAGCTGTTTTTT CASSLVGTGGALTGELFF
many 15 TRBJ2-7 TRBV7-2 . TGTGCCAGCAGTAGACGCGAGGCGGTTTCCTACGAGCAGTACTTC CASSRREAVSYEQYF
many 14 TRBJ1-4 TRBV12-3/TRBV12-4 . TGTGCCAGCACTCAGACGGACACTAATGAAAAACTGTTTTTT CASTQTDTNEKLFF
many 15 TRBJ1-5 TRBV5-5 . TGTGCCAGCAGCTTGGCCGGGGTGGGCAATCAGCCCCAGCATTTT CASSLAGVGNQPQHF
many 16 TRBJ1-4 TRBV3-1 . TGTGCCAGCAGCCGAGGGTCCGGTCAGGGTGATGAAAAACTGTTTTTT CASSRGSGQGDEKLFF
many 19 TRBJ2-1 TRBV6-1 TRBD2 TGTGCCAGCAGTGATCCGGGACTAGCGGTAGCAATCGCCTACAATGAGCAGTTCTTC CASSDPGLAVAIAYNEQFF
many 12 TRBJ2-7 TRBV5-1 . TGCGCCAGCAGAAGAAGCTCCTACGAGCAGTACTTC CASRRSSYEQYF
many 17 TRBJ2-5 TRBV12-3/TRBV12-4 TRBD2 TGTGCCACCCACGGGACTAGCGGGAGGAAGTTCAATGGGACCCAGTACTTC CATHGTSGRKFNGTQYF
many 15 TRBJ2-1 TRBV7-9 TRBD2 TGTGCCAGCAGCCCGGGACTAGCGGCATACAATGAGCAGTTCTTC CASSPGLAAYNEQFF
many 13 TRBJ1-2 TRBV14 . TGTGCCAGCAGCCAAGACAGAGGCACCCGCTACACCTTC CASSQDRGTRYTF
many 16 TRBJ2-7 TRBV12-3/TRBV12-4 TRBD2 TGTGCCAGCAGTCCCCGGACCTGGACGGGGGGCTACGAGCAGTACTTC CASSPRTWTGGYEQYF
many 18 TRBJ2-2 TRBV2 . TGTGCCAGCAGTGAAAAGCCCGGCCAGACCCCGAACACCGGGGAGCTGTTTTTT CASSEKPGQTPNTGELFF
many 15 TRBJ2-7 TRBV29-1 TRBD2 TGCAGCGTTACACGTGGTAGCGGGTCAACCTACGAGCAGTACTTC CSVTRGSGSTYEQYF
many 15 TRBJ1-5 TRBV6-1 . TGTGCCAGCAGTACAAGGGGGGGCACGGATCAGCCCCAGCATTTT CASSTRGGTDQPQHF
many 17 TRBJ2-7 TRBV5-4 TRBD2 TGTGCCAGCAGCTTGGGCCTCTTGGGACTAGCGGGTCGCGAGCAGTACTTC CASSLGLLGLAGREQYF
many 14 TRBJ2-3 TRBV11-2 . TGTGCCAGCAGCTTAGACCCGCCCCCCGATACGCAGTATTTT CASSLDPPPDTQYF
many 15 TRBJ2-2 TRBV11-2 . TGTGCCAGCAGCCCCCCTCTATCCAACACCGGGGAGCTGTTTTTT CASSPPLSNTGELFF
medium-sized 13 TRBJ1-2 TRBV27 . TGTGCCAGCAGTTTGAGAGCTAACTATGGCTACACCTTC CASSLRANYGYTF
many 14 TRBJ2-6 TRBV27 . TGTGCCAGCAGAAAGGTTGGTGGGGCCAACGTCCTGACTTTC CASRKVGGANVLTF
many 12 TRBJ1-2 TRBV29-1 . TGCAGCGCTTTACAGGGTGTCTTCGGCTACACCTTC CSALQGVFGYTF
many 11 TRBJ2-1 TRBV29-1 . TGCAGCGTTGAACTGTACAATGAGCAGTTCTTC CSVELYNEQFF